This TCR beta chain was identified during a study of cytomegalovirus exposure and HLA in healthy donors. Study findings and constraints: Specificity for CMV antigens was confirmed in vitro for three of the CMV-associated chains.

Trimming stripped 7 bases from V and 5 bases from J, with 9 bases between. Germline CDR1 is SQVTM and CDR2 is ANQGSEA. The CDR3 has 10 residues. Turning to this clone: Its antigen is not known.

This table comes from immunoSEQ multiplex PCR, and its TCRdb copy is limited to in-frame clones, with some not included. This table holds more than 250,000 clones, 87% found once. This receptor was identified in a woman in her twenties or thirties in good health and CMV-seropositive. Material: PBMCs. The chain is built from TRBV29-1 and TRBJ2-7; D gene ambiguous. The CDR3 DNA reads TGCAGCGCCTCTAGAGACGAGCAGTACTTC. It is translated as CSASRDEQYF.